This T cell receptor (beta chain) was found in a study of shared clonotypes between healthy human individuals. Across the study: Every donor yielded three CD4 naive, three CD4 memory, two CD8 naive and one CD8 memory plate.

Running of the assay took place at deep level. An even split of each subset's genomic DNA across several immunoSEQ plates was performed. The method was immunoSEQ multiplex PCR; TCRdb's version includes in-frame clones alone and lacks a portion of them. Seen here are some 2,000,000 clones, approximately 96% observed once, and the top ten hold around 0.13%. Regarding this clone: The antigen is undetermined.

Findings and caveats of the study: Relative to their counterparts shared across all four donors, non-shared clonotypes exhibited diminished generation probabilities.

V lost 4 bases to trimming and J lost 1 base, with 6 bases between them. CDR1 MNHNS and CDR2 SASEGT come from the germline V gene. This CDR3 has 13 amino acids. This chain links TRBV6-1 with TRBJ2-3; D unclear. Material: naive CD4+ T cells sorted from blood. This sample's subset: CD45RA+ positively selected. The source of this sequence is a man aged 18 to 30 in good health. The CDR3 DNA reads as TGTGCCAGCAGTGCCCTTGGCACAGATACGCAGTATTTT. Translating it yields CASSALGTDTQYF.